Listed below are T cell receptor beta chains from one sample, sequenced in a study of T cell changes during pregnancy in multiple sclerosis. Some clones are missing from TCRdb's copy, which holds only in-frame ones; the method was immunoSEQ multiplex PCR. The sample records roughly 20,000 clones, 88% being singletons. The sequencing here drew on CD4+ T cells from peripheral blood mononuclear cells, taken in the first trimester of pregnancy. Receptors originate from a female donor in good health, enrolled as a control in a pregnancy study. The CDR3 runs from the conserved cysteine through the conserved F or W. A D gene is named only where the DNA matches it firmly. The size field is filled for only some rows; it gives once, few, many or a size class.

>TRBJ1-5|NA|TRBV30|NA
CAWSKTGSNQPQHF
TGTGCCTGGAGTAAAACAGGGAGCAATCAGCCCCAGCATTTT
>TRBJ1-1|NA|TRBV27|NA
CASSLEQGRAEAFF
TGTGCCAGCAGTTTAGAGCAGGGGAGGGCTGAAGCTTTCTTT
>TRBJ2-5|NA|TRBV21-1|NA
CASSTRRETQYF
TGTGCCAGCAGCACCCGGCGGGAGACCCAGTACTTC
>TRBJ1-2|TRBD1|TRBV5-6|NA
CASSLGTANYGYTF
TGTGCCAGCAGCCTCGGGACAGCAAACTATGGCTACACCTTC
>TRBJ1-6|NA|TRBV9|NA
CASSVVGSDSPLHF
TGTGCCAGCAGCGTAGTGGGCTCGGATTCACCCCTCCACTTT
>TRBJ1-1|NA|TRBV29-1|NA
CSVEQRGVGTEAFF
TGCAGCGTTGAACAGAGAGGAGTCGGCACTGAAGCTTTCTTT
>TRBJ2-3|TRBD2|TRBV5-1|NA
CASSPVVAGGPSTDTQYF
TGCGCCAGCAGCCCAGTTGTAGCGGGGGGACCTAGCACAGATACGCAGTATTTT
>TRBJ1-5|TRBD1|TRBV7-2|NA
CASSLGDRHAQPQHF
TGTGCCAGCAGCTTAGGGGACAGGCATGCACAGCCCCAGCATTTT
>TRBJ1-3|NA|TRBV10-2|NA
CASSEQTSGNTIYF
TGCGCCAGCAGTGAACAGACCTCTGGAAACACCATATATTTT
>TRBJ1-2|TRBD1|TRBV7-9|NA
CASRPQGPYGYTF
TGTGCCAGCAGGCCACAGGGGCCTTATGGCTACACCTTC
>TRBJ1-2|TRBD1|TRBV6-6|once
CASSYWAGQENYGYTF
TGTGCCAGCAGTTACTGGGCGGGACAGGAGAACTATGGCTACACCTTC
>TRBJ2-3|NA|TRBV7-2|NA
CASSGQGTDTQYF
TGTGCCAGCAGCGGCCAGGGCACAGATACGCAGTATTTT
>TRBJ2-6|TRBD1|TRBV7-9|NA
CASSFLTGVSGANVLTF
TGTGCCAGCAGCTTCCTGACAGGGGTCTCTGGGGCCAACGTCCTGACTTTC
>TRBJ1-2|TRBD1|TRBV23-1|NA
CASTPRTGTPSYTF
TGCGCCAGCACCCCTAGGACAGGCACCCCGTCCTACACCTTC
>TRBJ2-2|NA|TRBV10-2|NA
CASSESAPRGGGELFF
TGCGCCAGCAGTGAGTCGGCTCCGAGGGGGGGCGGGGAGCTGTTTTTT
>TRBJ1-1|TRBD1|TRBV12-5|NA
CASGPMDRANTEAFF
TGTGCTAGTGGTCCTATGGACAGGGCGAACACTGAAGCTTTCTTT
>TRBJ2-1|TRBD1|TRBV5-1|NA
CASRDLGQGRNEQFF
TGCGCCAGCAGAGACCTCGGACAGGGGAGGAATGAGCAGTTCTTC
>TRBJ1-2|TRBD1|TRBV29-1|NA
CSVQGDSIYIGGYTF
TGCAGCGTCCAAGGGGACAGCATCTACATTGGTGGCTACACCTTC
>TRBJ2-5|NA|TRBV5-6|NA
CASSLEGRQETQYF
TGTGCCAGCAGCTTGGAGGGGCGGCAAGAGACCCAGTACTTC
>TRBJ2-1|TRBD2|TRBV7-2|NA
CASSQTSDSYNEQFF
TGTGCCAGCAGCCAGACTAGCGACTCCTACAATGAGCAGTTCTTC
>TRBJ1-1|TRBD1|TRBV6-6|once
CASSYSQGRTEAFF
TGTGCCAGCAGTTACTCACAGGGGCGGACTGAAGCTTTCTTT
>TRBJ1-4|NA|TRBV10-3|NA
CAISESIGTNEKLFF
TGTGCCATCAGTGAGTCGATAGGGACAAATGAAAAACTGTTTTTT
>TRBJ1-2|TRBD1|TRBV2|NA
CASMYRGTYGYTF
TGTGCCAGCATGTACAGGGGGACCTATGGCTACACCTTC
>TRBJ1-4|TRBD1|TRBV14|NA
CASSPWTGDATNEKLFF
TGTGCCAGCAGCCCTTGGACAGGCGATGCAACTAATGAAAAACTGTTTTTT
>TRBJ2-7|NA|TRBV11-2|NA
CASSFGGSSTYEQYF
TGTGCCAGCAGCTTTGGCGGGTCCTCAACCTACGAGCAGTACTTC
>TRBJ2-3|TRBD1|TRBV6-1|NA
CASRPGQAADTQYF
TGTGCCAGCAGACCCGGACAGGCGGCAGATACGCAGTATTTT
>TRBJ1-2|TRBD1|TRBV30|NA
CAWSVVGGPGYTF
TGTGCCTGGAGTGTAGTAGGGGGCCCTGGCTACACCTTC
>TRBJ1-1|NA|TRBV29-1|NA
CSVAEGRTEAFF
TGCAGCGTTGCGGAGGGACGCACTGAAGCTTTCTTT
>TRBJ1-2|TRBD1|TRBV19|NA
CARGTTGSYGYTF
TGTGCCAGGGGTACGACAGGGTCCTATGGCTACACCTTC
>TRBJ2-3|NA|TRBV30|NA
CAWIPAGDTQYF
TGTGCCTGGATTCCAGCGGGAGATACGCAGTATTTT
>TRBJ2-5|TRBD1|TRBV5-5|once
CASSLVGQGWETQYF
TGTGCCAGCAGCTTGGTAGGACAGGGATGGGAGACCCAGTACTTC
>TRBJ2-7|TRBD1|TRBV6-5|NA
CASRRGQGGYEQYF
TGTGCCAGCAGGAGGGGACAGGGGGGCTACGAGCAGTACTTC
>TRBJ1-3|NA|TRBV4-3|NA
CASSLRGGGNTIYF
TGCGCCAGCAGCCTAAGGGGAGGAGGAAACACCATATATTTT
>TRBJ2-1|TRBD2|TRBV5-4|NA
CASSRSGGAEQFF
TGTGCCAGCTCCCGTAGCGGGGGGGCTGAGCAGTTCTTC
>TRBJ2-1|TRBD1|TRBV25-1|NA
CASSPRTGNSYNEQFF
TGTGCCAGCAGTCCTCGGACAGGGAACTCCTACAATGAGCAGTTCTTC
>TRBJ1-2|NA|TRBV6-1|NA
CASSDPDRHYGYTF
TGTGCCAGCAGTGACCCGGACAGACACTATGGCTACACCTTC
>TRBJ2-1|TRBD2|TRBV7-7|once
CASSPGTSGKGVYEQFF
TGTGCTAGCAGCCCGGGGACTAGCGGGAAAGGAGTATATGAGCAGTTCTTC
>TRBJ1-1|NA|TRBV6-1|NA
CASSRLSTEAFF
TGTGCCAGCAGTCGACTCTCCACTGAAGCTTTCTTT
>TRBJ2-3|TRBD2|TRBV30|NA
CAWSRLAGTQYF
TGTGCCTGGAGTCGACTAGCGGGTACGCAGTATTTT
>TRBJ2-3|TRBD2|TRBV7-8|NA
CASSSREGGDTQYF
TGTGCCAGCAGCTCCCGGGAGGGTGGAGATACGCAGTATTTT
>TRBJ2-7|NA|TRBV1|NA
CTSRLQNLYEQYF
TGCACCAGCAGGTTACAGAATCTCTACGAGCAGTACTTC
>TRBJ2-5|NA|TRBV7-2|once
CASSLAVGRGMDF
TGTGCCAGCAGCTTAGCGGTGGGTCGGGGGATGGACTTC
>TRBJ1-5|TRBD1|TRBV25-1|NA
CASSDTTGTNQPQHF
TGTGCCAGCAGTGATACGACAGGGACCAATCAGCCCCAGCATTTT
>TRBJ2-5|TRBD2|TRBV5-8|once
CASSDGLAGDSETQYF
TGTGCCAGCAGCGACGGACTAGCGGGAGATTCAGAGACCCAGTACTTC
>TRBJ1-2|NA|TRBV7-2|NA
CASSYGRGDGYTF
TGTGCCAGCAGCTACGGGCGGGGAGACGGCTACACCTTC
>TRBJ1-2|TRBD1|TRBV15|NA
CATSATDRGGYGYTF
TGTGCCACCAGCGCCACCGACAGGGGTGGGTATGGCTACACCTTC
>TRBJ1-5|TRBD1|TRBV7-8|NA
CASSPGTVDQPQHF
TGTGCCAGCAGCCCAGGGACAGTCGATCAGCCCCAGCATTTT
>TRBJ2-7|TRBD2|TRBV11-3|NA
CASSGSGGDIQQYF
TGTGCCAGCAGCGGCAGCGGGGGTGATATTCAGCAGTACTTC
>TRBJ2-1|TRBD2|TRBV5-1|NA
CASSLGGLAGSYNEQFF
TGCGCCAGCAGCTTGGGGGGACTAGCGGGTTCCTACAATGAGCAGTTCTTC
>TRBJ1-5|NA|TRBV5-1|once
CASSLGVRGTGSNQPQHF
TGCGCCAGCAGCTTGGGAGTCAGGGGCACGGGAAGCAATCAGCCCCAGCATTTT
>TRBJ2-1|TRBD2|TRBV25-1|NA
CASRRTSGYNEQFF
TGTGCCAGCAGACGGACTAGCGGTTACAATGAGCAGTTCTTC
>TRBJ2-7|NA|TRBV7-9|NA
CASSGSRGPPAYEQYF
TGTGCCAGCTCCGGGTCCCGGGGTCCACCCGCCTACGAGCAGTACTTC
>TRBJ1-2|TRBD1|TRBV25-1|NA
CASSLPGQLYGYTF
TGTGCCAGCAGCCTTCCGGGACAGCTCTATGGCTACACCTTC
>TRBJ2-2|NA|TRBV10-3|NA
CAISELAEAGELFF
TGTGCCATCAGTGAGTTGGCAGAGGCCGGGGAGCTGTTTTTT
>TRBJ1-2|NA|TRBV10-1|NA
CASSEGAGNRGYTF
TGCGCCAGCAGTGAAGGGGCAGGGAACCGCGGCTACACCTTC
>TRBJ1-2|TRBD1|TRBV29-1|NA
CSAGQGGGYTF
TGCAGCGCCGGACAGGGCGGCGGCTACACCTTC
>TRBJ1-3|NA|TRBV5-6|NA
CASSSQANSGNTIYF
TGTGCCAGCAGCTCACAGGCCAACTCTGGAAACACCATATATTTT
>TRBJ2-1|TRBD2|TRBV7-2|NA
CASSSLAGGPNEQFF
TGTGCCAGCAGCTCGCTAGCGGGGGGGCCCAATGAGCAGTTCTTC
>TRBJ2-1|TRBD1|TRBV27|NA
CASSLDRGQRGRNEQFF
TGTGCCAGCAGTTTGGACAGGGGGCAGAGAGGACGCAATGAGCAGTTCTTC
>TRBJ1-4|NA|TRBV5-4|NA
CASSSTTNEKLFF
TGTGCCAGCAGCTCAACAACTAATGAAAAACTGTTTTTT